A selection of T cell receptor beta chains follows, all from one sample in a study of Graves' ophthalmopathy and Graves' hyperthyroidism. Each CDR3 protein gets one entry after TCRdb re-called the multiplex PCR reads with MiXCR. The top ten clones hold about 1.6% of a sample with about 370,000 distinct CDR3 sequences, about 18% of them seen once. The sample comprised peripheral blood. These receptors were taken from a woman younger than 35 with Graves' ophthalmopathy. Both conserved end residues are part of each CDR3. The D gene is left open where the match is weak. Expanded clones get a size class; other rows say once, few or many, or leave the size out.

j_call v_call clone_size d_call cdr3_nt cdr3_aa
TRBJ2-2 TRBV11-2 many TRBD2 TGTGCCAGCAGCCTCACTAGCGGGAGTAGCACCGGGGAGCTGTTTTTT CASSLTSGSSTGELFF
TRBJ1-1 TRBV2 many NA TGTGCCATAGGGGAGGGGAACACTGAAGCTTTCTTT CAIGEGNTEAFF
TRBJ1-1 TRBV9 many TRBD1 TGTGCCAGCAGCGTAGAGCCAGGGACAGGGGGCTTGGACACTGAAGCTTTCTTT CASSVEPGTGGLDTEAFF
TRBJ1-6 TRBV28 NA TRBD1 TGTGCCAGCATCGGCGGGACAGGGGGGTCTTCACCCCTCCACTTT CASIGGTGGSSPLHF
TRBJ1-1 TRBV7-2 many NA TGTGCCAGCAGCTTAACCGACAGGAGGTGCACTGAAGCTTTCTTT CASSLTDRRCTEAFF
TRBJ1-1 TRBV12-3/TRBV12-4 many TRBD1 TGTGCCAGCACCCTCCGCAGGGGGCACACTGAAGCTTTCTTT CASTLRRGHTEAFF
TRBJ1-2 TRBV6-1 many TRBD1 TGTGCCAGCAGTCGGACAGGGGGAACTAACTATGGCTACACCTTC CASSRTGGTNYGYTF
TRBJ2-2 TRBV10-1 many TRBD2 TGCGCCAGCAGTGAGACGGGAGGGAAGAACACCGGGGAGCTGTTTTTT CASSETGGKNTGELFF
TRBJ1-5 TRBV6-2/TRBV6-3 many NA TGTGCCAGCAGTTACTCTACAGGTCTCAATCAGCCCCAGCATTTT CASSYSTGLNQPQHF
TRBJ2-4 TRBV24-1 NA TRBD2 TGTGCCACCAGTGATTTGACCGGACTAGCGGGAGGTTGTGACATTCAGTACTTC CATSDLTGLAGGCDIQYF
TRBJ2-7 TRBV7-2 NA NA TGTGCCAGCAGCTACCGGACCGGAGGGGAGCAGTACTTC CASSYRTGGEQYF
TRBJ1-1 TRBV6-5 NA NA TGTGCCAGCAGTTACGCCTTAGAGGGGGGTGAAGCTTTCTTT CASSYALEGGEAFF
TRBJ2-6 TRBV7-3 many NA TGTGCCAGCAGCTCAATCAGGGCCCTAGACTCTGGGGCCAACGTCCTGACTTTC CASSSIRALDSGANVLTF